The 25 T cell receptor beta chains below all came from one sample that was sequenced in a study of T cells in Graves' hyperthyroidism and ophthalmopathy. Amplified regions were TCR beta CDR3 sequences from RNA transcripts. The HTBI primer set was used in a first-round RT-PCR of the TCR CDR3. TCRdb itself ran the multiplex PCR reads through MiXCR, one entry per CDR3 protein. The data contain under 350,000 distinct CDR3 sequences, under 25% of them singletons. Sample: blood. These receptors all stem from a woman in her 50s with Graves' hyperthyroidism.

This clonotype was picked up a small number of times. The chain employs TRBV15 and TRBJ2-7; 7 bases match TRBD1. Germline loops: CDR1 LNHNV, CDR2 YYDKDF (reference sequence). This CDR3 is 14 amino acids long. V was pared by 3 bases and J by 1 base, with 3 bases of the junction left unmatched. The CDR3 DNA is TGTGCCACCAGCAGGGACAGGATGTCCTACGAGCAGTACTTC. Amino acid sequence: CATSRDRMSYEQYF.

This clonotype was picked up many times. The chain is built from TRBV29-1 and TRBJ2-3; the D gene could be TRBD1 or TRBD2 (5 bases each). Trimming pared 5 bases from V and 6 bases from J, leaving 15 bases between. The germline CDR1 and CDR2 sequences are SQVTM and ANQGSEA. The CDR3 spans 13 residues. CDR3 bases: TGCAGCGTTCAGAGGACTTCAGGGGATACGCAGTATTTT. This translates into CSVQRTSGDTQYF.

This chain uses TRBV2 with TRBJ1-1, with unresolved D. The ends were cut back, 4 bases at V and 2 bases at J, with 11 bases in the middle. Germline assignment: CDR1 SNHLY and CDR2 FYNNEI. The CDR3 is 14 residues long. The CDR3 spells CASSALHSNTEAFF. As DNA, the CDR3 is TGTGCCAGCAGTGCCCTACATTCTAACACTGAAGCTTTCTTT.

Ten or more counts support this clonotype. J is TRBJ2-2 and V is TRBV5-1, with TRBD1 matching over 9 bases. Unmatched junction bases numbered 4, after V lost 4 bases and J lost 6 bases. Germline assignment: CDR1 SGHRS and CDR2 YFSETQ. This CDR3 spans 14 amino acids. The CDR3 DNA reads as TGCGCCAGCAGCCCACAGGGGGCGTCCGGGGAGCTGTTTTTT. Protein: CASSPQGASGELFF.

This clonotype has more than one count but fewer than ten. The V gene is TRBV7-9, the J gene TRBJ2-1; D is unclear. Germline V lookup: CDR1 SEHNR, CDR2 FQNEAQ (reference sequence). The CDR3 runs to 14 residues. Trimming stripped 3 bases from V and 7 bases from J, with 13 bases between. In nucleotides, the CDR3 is TGTGCCAGCAGCTTCGCGGCTATGGGGAATGAGCAGTTCTTC. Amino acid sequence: CASSFAAMGNEQFF.

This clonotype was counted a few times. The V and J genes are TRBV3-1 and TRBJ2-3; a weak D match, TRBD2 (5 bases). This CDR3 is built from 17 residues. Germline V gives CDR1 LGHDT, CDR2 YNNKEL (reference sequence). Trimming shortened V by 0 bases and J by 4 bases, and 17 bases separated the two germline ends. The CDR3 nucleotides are TGTGCCAGCAGCCAAGAAACTAGAGCCCTTGGCCCAGATACGCAGTATTTT. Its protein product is CASSQETRALGPDTQYF.

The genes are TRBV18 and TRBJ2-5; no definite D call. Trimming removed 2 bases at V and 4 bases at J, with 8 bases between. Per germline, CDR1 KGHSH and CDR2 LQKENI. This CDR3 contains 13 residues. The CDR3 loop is CASSPNGRETQYF. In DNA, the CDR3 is TGTGCCAGCTCACCAAATGGACGAGAGACCCAGTACTTC.

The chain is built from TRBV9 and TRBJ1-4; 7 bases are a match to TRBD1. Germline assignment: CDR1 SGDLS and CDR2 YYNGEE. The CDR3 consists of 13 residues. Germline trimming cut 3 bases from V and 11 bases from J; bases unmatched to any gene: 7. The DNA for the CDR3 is TGTGCCAGCAGCGCCCGACAGGGTGGGAAACTGTTTTTT. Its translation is CASSARQGGKLFF.

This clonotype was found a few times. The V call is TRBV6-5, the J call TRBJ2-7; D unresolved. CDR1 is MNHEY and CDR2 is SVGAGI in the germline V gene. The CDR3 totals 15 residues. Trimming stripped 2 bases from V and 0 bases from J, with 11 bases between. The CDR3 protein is CASSYGVVSSYEQYF. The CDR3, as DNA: TGTGCCAGCAGTTACGGGGTGGTCAGCTCCTACGAGCAGTACTTC.

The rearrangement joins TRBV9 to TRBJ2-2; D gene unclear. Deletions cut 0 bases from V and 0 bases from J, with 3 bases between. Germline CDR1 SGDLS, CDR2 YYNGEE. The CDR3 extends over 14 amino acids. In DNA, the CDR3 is TGTGCCAGCAGCGTAGAGCCGAACACCGGGGAGCTGTTTTTT. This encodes CASSVEPNTGELFF.

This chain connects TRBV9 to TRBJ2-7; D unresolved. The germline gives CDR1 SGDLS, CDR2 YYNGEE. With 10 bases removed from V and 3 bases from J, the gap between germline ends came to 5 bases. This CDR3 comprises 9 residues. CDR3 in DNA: TGTGCCGGGATCTACGAGCAGTACTTC. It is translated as CAGIYEQYF.

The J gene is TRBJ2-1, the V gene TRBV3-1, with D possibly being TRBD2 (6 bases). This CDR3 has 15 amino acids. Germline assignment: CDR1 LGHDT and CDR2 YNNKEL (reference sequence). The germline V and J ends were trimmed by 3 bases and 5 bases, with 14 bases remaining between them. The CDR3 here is CASSQQPGLHNEQFF. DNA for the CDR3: TGTGCCAGCAGCCAGCAACCGGGACTGCACAATGAGCAGTTCTTC.

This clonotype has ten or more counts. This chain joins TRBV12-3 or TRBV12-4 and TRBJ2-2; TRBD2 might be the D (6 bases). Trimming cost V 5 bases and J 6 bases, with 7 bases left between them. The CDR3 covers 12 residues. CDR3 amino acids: CASSRGSGELFF. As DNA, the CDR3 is TGTGCCAGCAGTCGGGGGTCCGGGGAGCTGTTTTTT.

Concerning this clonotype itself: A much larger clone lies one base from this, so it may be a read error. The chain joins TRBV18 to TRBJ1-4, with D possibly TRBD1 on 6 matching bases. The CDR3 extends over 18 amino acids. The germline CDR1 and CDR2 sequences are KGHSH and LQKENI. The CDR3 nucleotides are TGTGCCAGCTCACCACGGGGCCCGGGGGGCGAGAATAATGAAGAACTGTTTTTT. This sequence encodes CASSPRGPGGENNEELFF. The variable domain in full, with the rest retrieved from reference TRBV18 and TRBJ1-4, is NAGVMQNPRHLVRRRGQEARLRCSPMKGHSHVYWYRQLPEEGLKFMVYLQKENIIDESGMPKERFSAEFPKEGPSILRIQQVVRGDSAAYFCASSPRGPGGENNEELFFGSGTQLSVL.

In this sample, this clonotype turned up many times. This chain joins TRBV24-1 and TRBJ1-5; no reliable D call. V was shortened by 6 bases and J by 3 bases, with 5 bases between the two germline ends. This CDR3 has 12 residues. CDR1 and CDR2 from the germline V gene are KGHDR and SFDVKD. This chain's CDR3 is CATSQNNQPQHF. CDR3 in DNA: TGTGCCACCAGTCAGAACAATCAGCCCCAGCATTTT.

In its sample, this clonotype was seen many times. The CDR3 region is CASSLDVTSGSWKTQYF. The CDR3 region has the DNA TGTGCCAGCAGTTTAGATGTGACTAGCGGGAGTTGGAAGACCCAGTACTTC. This chain connects TRBV28 to TRBJ2-5; the match to TRBD2 covers 12 bases. CDR1 is MDHEN, CDR2 SYDVKM, per germline. The CDR3 loop spans 17 amino acids. V was pared by 2 bases and J by 6 bases, with 10 bases of the junction left unmatched.

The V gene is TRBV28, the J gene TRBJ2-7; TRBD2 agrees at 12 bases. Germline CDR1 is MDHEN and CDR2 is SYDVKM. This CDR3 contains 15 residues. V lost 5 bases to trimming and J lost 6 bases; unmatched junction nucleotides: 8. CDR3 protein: CASSQILAGGSEQYF. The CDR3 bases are TGTGCCAGCAGTCAAATACTAGCGGGAGGCTCCGAGCAGTACTTC.

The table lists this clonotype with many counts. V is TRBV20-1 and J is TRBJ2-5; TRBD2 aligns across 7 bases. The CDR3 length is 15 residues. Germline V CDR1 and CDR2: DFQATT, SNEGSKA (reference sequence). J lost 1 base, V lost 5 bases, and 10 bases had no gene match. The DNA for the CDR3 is TGCAGTGCTCCCCGTTACCAGCGGGGCCAAGAGACCCAGTACTTC. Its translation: CSAPRYQRGQETQYF.

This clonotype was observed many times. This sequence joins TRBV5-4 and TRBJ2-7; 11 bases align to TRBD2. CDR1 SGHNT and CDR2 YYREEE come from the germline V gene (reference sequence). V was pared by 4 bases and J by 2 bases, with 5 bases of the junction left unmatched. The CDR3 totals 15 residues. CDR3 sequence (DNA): TGTGCCAGCAGCCACGGACTAGCGGGTCCCTACGAGCAGTACTTC. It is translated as CASSHGLAGPYEQYF.

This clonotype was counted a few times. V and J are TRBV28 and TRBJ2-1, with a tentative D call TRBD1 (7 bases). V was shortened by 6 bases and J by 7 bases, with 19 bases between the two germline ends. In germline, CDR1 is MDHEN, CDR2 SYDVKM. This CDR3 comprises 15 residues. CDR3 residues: CASSPVKAGGNEQFF. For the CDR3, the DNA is TGTGCCAGCAGCCCGGTCAAGGCAGGGGGGAATGAGCAGTTCTTC.

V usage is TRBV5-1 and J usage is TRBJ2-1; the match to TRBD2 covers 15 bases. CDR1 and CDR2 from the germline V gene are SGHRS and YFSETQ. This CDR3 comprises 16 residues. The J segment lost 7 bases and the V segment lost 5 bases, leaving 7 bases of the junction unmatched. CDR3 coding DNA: TGCGCCAGCAGACCAAGGACTAGCGGGAGGGTTAATGAGCAGTTCTTC. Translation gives CASRPRTSGRVNEQFF.

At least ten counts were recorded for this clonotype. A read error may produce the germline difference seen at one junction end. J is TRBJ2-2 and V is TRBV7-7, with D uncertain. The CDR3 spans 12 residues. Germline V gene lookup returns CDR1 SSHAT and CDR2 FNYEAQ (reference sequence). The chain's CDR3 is CASSLVGGELFF. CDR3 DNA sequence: TGTGCTAGCAGCTTAGTAGGCGGGGAGCTGTTTTTT. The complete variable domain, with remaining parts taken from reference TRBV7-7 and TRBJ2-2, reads GAGVSQSPRYKVTKRGQDVTLRCDPISSHATLYWYQQALGQGPEFLTYFNYEAQPDKSGLPSDRFSAERPEGSISTLTIQRTEQRDSAMYRCASSLVGGELFFGEGSRLTVL.

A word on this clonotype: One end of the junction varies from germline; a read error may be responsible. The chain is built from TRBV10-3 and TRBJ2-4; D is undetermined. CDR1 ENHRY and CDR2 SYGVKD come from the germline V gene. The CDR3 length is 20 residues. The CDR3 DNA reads TGTGCCAGCAGTGACTCTATCAGCCACATAAACGAAGTAGTAGGGAACATTCAGTACTTC. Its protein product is CASSDSISHINEVVGNIQYF.

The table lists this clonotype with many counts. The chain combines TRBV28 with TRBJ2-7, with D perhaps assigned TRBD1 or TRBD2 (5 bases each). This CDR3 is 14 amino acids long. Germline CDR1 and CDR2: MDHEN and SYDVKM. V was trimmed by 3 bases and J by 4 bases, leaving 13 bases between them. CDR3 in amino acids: CASSFRWDPYEQYF. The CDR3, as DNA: TGTGCCAGCAGTTTTCGTTGGGACCCGTACGAGCAGTACTTC.

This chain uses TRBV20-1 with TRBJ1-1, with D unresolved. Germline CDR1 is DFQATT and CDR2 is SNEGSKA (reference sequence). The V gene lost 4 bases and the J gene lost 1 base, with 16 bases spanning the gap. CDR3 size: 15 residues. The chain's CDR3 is CSATRAGRSNTEAFF. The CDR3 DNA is TGCAGTGCTACTCGGGCAGGAAGATCGAACACTGAAGCTTTCTTT.